The clone carrying this TCR beta chain occurred once. This entry is derived from a study of blood T cell repertoires in COVID-19. Across the study: The recovered donors of Cohort 3 showed two negative PCRs, clearance, or symptom resolution.

TCRdb keeps only in-frame clones here, not all; method: immunoSEQ multiplex PCR. The data contain about 360,000 clones, about 87% of them seen just once; the ten biggest clones take up 1.5% to 2.5%. This CDR3 contains 14 residues. Germline loops: CDR1 MNHEY, CDR2 SVGAGI. V was clipped by 6 bases and J by 5 bases; unmatched bases: 6. J is TRBJ2-1 and V is TRBV6-5; 8 positions match TRBD2. The material sequenced was PBMCs or T cells enriched from blood (not recorded which). The clonotype comes from a man aged 35-49 years in a cohort exposed to, infected with or recovered from COVID-19 (not recorded which). The DNA of the CDR3 is TGTGCCAGCAGAGCATCTAGCGGGCACAATGAGCAGTTCTTC. It is translated as CASRASSGHNEQFF.